The rows below give T cell receptor beta chains drawn from one sample of a study of T cell responses to AZD1222 COVID-19 vaccine. Here immunoSEQ multiplex PCR was the method, and the copy in TCRdb shows in-frame clones only, minus some. This table holds fewer than 110,000 clones, about 90% found once. The sequencing here drew on peripheral blood, taken on day 0 of AZD1222 vaccination. These receptors were collected from an adult in good health. CDR3s leave out the opening cysteine and the closing phenylalanine or tryptophan. The size entry is marked missing in some rows and otherwise reads once, few, many or a size class.

v_call: TRBV5-1; clone_size: once; j_call: TRBJ2-5; cdr3_aa: ASSGGSGPQETQY
v_call: TRBV6-2/TRBV6-3; clone_size: -; j_call: TRBJ1-2; cdr3_aa: ASSSLRAGYT
v_call: TRBV19; clone_size: -; j_call: TRBJ2-1; cdr3_aa: ASSISLVNEQF
v_call: TRBV28; clone_size: -; j_call: TRBJ2-7; cdr3_aa: ASSYRSSYEQY
v_call: TRBV19; clone_size: -; j_call: TRBJ1-1; cdr3_aa: ASSIRGSATEAF
v_call: TRBV28; clone_size: -; j_call: TRBJ2-7; cdr3_aa: ATEGPPTYEQY
v_call: TRBV28; clone_size: once; j_call: TRBJ2-7; cdr3_aa: ASTPAASYEQY
v_call: TRBV27; clone_size: -; j_call: TRBJ2-7; cdr3_aa: ASSLRQSYEQY
v_call: TRBV11-2; clone_size: -; j_call: TRBJ2-5; cdr3_aa: ASSPTPRETQY
v_call: TRBV19; clone_size: -; j_call: TRBJ2-6; cdr3_aa: ASSTVRQSSGANVLT
v_call: TRBV27; clone_size: -; j_call: TRBJ2-1; cdr3_aa: ASSWTAGGFYEQF
v_call: TRBV7-3; clone_size: -; j_call: TRBJ1-1; cdr3_aa: ASSLSPPGLGTEAF
v_call: TRBV9; clone_size: -; j_call: TRBJ1-1; cdr3_aa: ASSPRTGGKAAEAF
v_call: TRBV2; clone_size: -; j_call: TRBJ2-1; cdr3_aa: ASTPGLADNEQF
v_call: TRBV11-2; clone_size: -; j_call: TRBJ1-1; cdr3_aa: ASSLMNTEAF
v_call: TRBV28; clone_size: -; j_call: TRBJ2-7; cdr3_aa: ASSFTRGTSYEQY
v_call: TRBV11-3; clone_size: -; j_call: TRBJ2-3; cdr3_aa: ASSLAPSGLPIDTQY
v_call: TRBV7-6; clone_size: -; j_call: TRBJ2-5; cdr3_aa: ASSRSGTSGRETQY
v_call: TRBV12-5; clone_size: -; j_call: TRBJ1-1; cdr3_aa: ASGHARGTEAF
v_call: TRBV3-1/TRBV3-2; clone_size: -; j_call: TRBJ1-4; cdr3_aa: ASSQGGGNEKLF
v_call: TRBV5-1; clone_size: -; j_call: TRBJ2-5; cdr3_aa: ASSFSRAGGQETQY
v_call: TRBV5-1; clone_size: -; j_call: TRBJ1-4; cdr3_aa: ASRMTGANEKLF
v_call: TRBV7-7; clone_size: -; j_call: TRBJ1-5; cdr3_aa: ASSSSVDRYQPQH
v_call: TRBV7-2; clone_size: -; j_call: TRBJ2-1; cdr3_aa: ASSLSTARGKLGEQF
v_call: TRBV7-2; clone_size: -; j_call: TRBJ1-6; cdr3_aa: ASSAGVHNSPLH
v_call: TRBV6-4; clone_size: few; j_call: TRBJ2-7; cdr3_aa: ASADGVESYEQY
v_call: TRBV19; clone_size: -; j_call: TRBJ1-4; cdr3_aa: ASSMTGTGNEKLF
v_call: TRBV29-1; clone_size: once; j_call: TRBJ2-5; cdr3_aa: SALTSGSAETQY
v_call: TRBV6-2/TRBV6-3; clone_size: -; j_call: TRBJ2-1; cdr3_aa: ASSSRTKVSGEQF
v_call: TRBV6-5; clone_size: -; j_call: TRBJ1-2; cdr3_aa: ASRPTGGPNT
v_call: TRBV28; clone_size: -; j_call: TRBJ2-2; cdr3_aa: ASSLREGHTGELF
v_call: TRBV5-4; clone_size: -; j_call: TRBJ1-4; cdr3_aa: ASSLGGTGVEKLF
v_call: TRBV28; clone_size: -; j_call: TRBJ1-1; cdr3_aa: ASSWGQVDTEAF
v_call: TRBV5-1; clone_size: -; j_call: TRBJ2-7; cdr3_aa: ASSSLGQSAYEQY
v_call: TRBV11-2; clone_size: -; j_call: TRBJ2-1; cdr3_aa: ASSPTSGSYNEQF
v_call: TRBV6-2/TRBV6-3; clone_size: -; j_call: TRBJ1-2; cdr3_aa: ASSFTGRPGGYT
v_call: TRBV6-1; clone_size: -; j_call: TRBJ2-7; cdr3_aa: ASSEARQGYEQY
v_call: TRBV6-5; clone_size: -; j_call: TRBJ1-4; cdr3_aa: ASGQGGEKLF
v_call: TRBV6-6; clone_size: -; j_call: TRBJ2-3; cdr3_aa: ASSPGEHTQY
v_call: TRBV27; clone_size: -; j_call: TRBJ1-2; cdr3_aa: ASSYYSGTGTILSYT
v_call: TRBV28; clone_size: -; j_call: TRBJ2-5; cdr3_aa: ASMAGSRETQY
v_call: TRBV9; clone_size: few; j_call: TRBJ1-3; cdr3_aa: ASSVAMGSSGNTIY
v_call: TRBV5-1; clone_size: -; j_call: TRBJ1-6; cdr3_aa: ASSLGDTNNSPLH
v_call: TRBV7-3; clone_size: -; j_call: TRBJ2-1; cdr3_aa: ASSLGGSDNEQF
v_call: TRBV28; clone_size: -; j_call: TRBJ1-3; cdr3_aa: ASRPGDTGNTIY
v_call: TRBV6-5; clone_size: -; j_call: TRBJ2-1; cdr3_aa: ASSQTGTGVNEQF
v_call: TRBV19; clone_size: -; j_call: TRBJ2-1; cdr3_aa: ASTPFRLAGGPVEQF
v_call: TRBV5-1; clone_size: -; j_call: TRBJ2-1; cdr3_aa: ASSALRNEQF
v_call: TRBV20-1; clone_size: -; j_call: TRBJ2-1; cdr3_aa: SASLAGDNEQF
v_call: TRBV6-4; clone_size: medium-sized; j_call: TRBJ2-1; cdr3_aa: ASSHSGDRGGEQF
v_call: TRBV5-1; clone_size: once; j_call: TRBJ2-1; cdr3_aa: ASRAGTPSYNEQF
v_call: TRBV28; clone_size: -; j_call: TRBJ1-1; cdr3_aa: ASSSHLLEAF